The 23 T cell receptor beta chains below come from one sample, sequenced in a study of siplizumab effects on memory and regulatory T cells. Sequencing used immunoSEQ multiplex PCR; TCRdb keeps in-frame clones, though not all of them. The sample carries about 100,000 clones, over 90% recorded once. Sequences were obtained from non-Treg CD4+ T cells sorted from blood. The receptor set was obtained from a human donor in good health.

V is TRBV10-1 and J is TRBJ2-5; 8 bases match TRBD2. The CDR3 runs 16 residues. V lost 0 bases to trimming and J lost 2 bases; unmatched junction nucleotides: 5. Germline V gene lookup returns CDR1 WNHNN and CDR2 SYGVQD (reference sequence). The CDR3 reads CASSESNIAGQETQYF. The CDR3 nucleotides read TGCGCCAGCAGTGAGTCGAACATAGCGGGACAAGAGACCCAGTACTTC.

The chain recombines TRBV2 with TRBJ2-5, with 14 bases fitting TRBD2. This CDR3 is built from 16 residues. Germline lookup yields CDR1 SNHLY and CDR2 FYNNEI. The J segment lost 5 bases and the V segment lost 6 bases, leaving 8 bases of the junction unmatched. The DNA of the CDR3 is TGTGCCAGCAGGGAGCGACTAGCGGGAGGGTGGGAGACCCAGTACTTC. Its protein is CASRERLAGGWETQYF.

This chain connects TRBV18 to TRBJ2-2; D possibly corresponds to TRBD1 (5 bases). The V end lost 1 base, the J end lost 3 bases, and 21 bases lay between the germline ends. The CDR3 covers 19 residues. CDR1 KGHSH and CDR2 LQKENI come from the germline V gene. The CDR3 loop is CASSPLRVTGPSDTGELFF. CDR3 DNA sequence: TGTGCCAGCTCACCACTCAGAGTAACAGGTCCCTCCGACACCGGGGAGCTGTTTTTT.

The chain carries TRBV7-3 and TRBJ1-6, with D perhaps TRBD1 (5 bases). CDR3 size: 15 residues. The V end was cut by 1 base, the J end by 7 bases, with 11 bases between. Germline loops: CDR1 SGHTA, CDR2 FQGTGA. The CDR3 nucleotides read TGTGCCAGCAGCTTAATGGGGCGAGGGAATTCACCCCTCCACTTT. Its protein product is CASSLMGRGNSPLHF.

The chain uses TRBV5-1 and TRBJ2-7; 12 bases line up with TRBD2. The CDR3 totals 18 residues. The J segment lost 4 bases and the V segment lost 0 bases, leaving 11 bases of the junction unmatched. Per germline, CDR1 SGHRS and CDR2 YFSETQ. The CDR3 spells CASSLVAHGLAGGYEQYF. CDR3 DNA: TGCGCCAGCAGCTTGGTCGCCCACGGCCTAGCGGGGGGGTACGAGCAGTACTTC.

This clone was found once. The genes are TRBV9 and TRBJ2-5; D might be TRBD1 or TRBD2, each matching 6 bases. V was cut by 0 bases and J by 4 bases, with 13 bases left in between. The CDR3 runs 15 residues. The germline gives CDR1 SGDLS, CDR2 YYNGEE. CDR3 loop: CASSVGVGGGETQYF. In DNA form, the CDR3 reads TGTGCCAGCAGCGTAGGGGTCGGGGGCGGAGAGACCCAGTACTTC.

This chain connects TRBV5-1 to TRBJ2-5, with 8 bases matching TRBD1. V dropped 3 bases and J dropped 0; count of bases not matched to a gene: 1. Germline V gene lookup returns CDR1 SGHRS and CDR2 YFSETQ. CDR3 size: 14 residues. The CDR3 nucleotides read TGCGCCAGCAGCTGGGGACAGGACCAAGAGACCCAGTACTTC. Translation: CASSWGQDQETQYF.

DNA for the CDR3: TGTGCCAGCAGCTTTCTACTAGCGGGAGTGGATACGCAGTATTTT. Translating it yields CASSFLLAGVDTQYF. The chain uses TRBV14 and TRBJ2-3, with 11 positions matching TRBD2. The trim removed 5 bases at V and 6 bases at J, leaving 7 bases unmatched. CDR3 length: 15 amino acids. Germline V gives CDR1 SGHDN, CDR2 FVKESK.

V is TRBV30 and J is TRBJ2-3; 10 bases line up with TRBD1. CDR3 length: 21 amino acids. With 2 bases clipped from V and 1 base from J, the junction kept 21 bases outside the gene matches. Germline values: CDR1 GTSNPN, CDR2 SVGIG (reference sequence). The CDR3 sequence: CAWSSTYGQGGNGIGTDTQYF. CDR3 sequence (DNA): TGTGCCTGGAGTTCAACCTATGGACAGGGGGGGAATGGGATTGGCACAGATACGCAGTATTTT.

Only one count was recorded for this clone. The chain carries TRBV25-1 and TRBJ1-1, with D unclear. Germline CDR1 reads MGHDK; CDR2 reads SYGVNS. The CDR3 consists of 10 residues. V shed 4 bases and J shed 8 bases, with 5 bases lying between them. CDR3 nucleotide sequence: TGTGCCAGCAGTGGGATGGAAGCTTTCTTT. The encoded protein is CASSGMEAFF.

V and J are TRBV5-1 and TRBJ1-2; D not resolved. This CDR3 is 13 amino acids long. Germline V CDR1 and CDR2: SGHRS, YFSETQ. Trimming cost V 0 bases and J 3 bases, with 6 bases left between them. The CDR3 reads CASSLVRDYGYTF. The CDR3, as DNA: TGCGCCAGCAGCTTGGTTAGAGACTATGGCTACACCTTC.

The rearrangement joins TRBV7-2 to TRBJ2-5; TRBD1 or TRBD2 may be the D gene (5 bases each). CDR1 SGHTA and CDR2 FQGNSA come from the germline V gene. This CDR3 comprises 15 residues. Trimming took off 0 bases at V and 5 bases at J, with 13 bases between the two ends. This CDR3 is CASSLAHRGWETQYF. The CDR3 DNA follows: TGTGCCAGCAGCTTAGCGCACCGGGGCTGGGAGACCCAGTACTTC.

This sequence joins TRBV21-1 and TRBJ1-1. TRBV21-1 is deemed a pseudogene. CDR3 length: 18 residues. DNA for the CDR3: TGTGCCAGCAGCAAATGTGGCGGGGGGCTTCCCCTCAACACTGAAGCTTTCTTT. Amino acid sequence: CASSKCGGGLPLNTEAFF.

The chain links TRBV7-9 to TRBJ1-1; 10 bases line up with TRBD1. CDR1 is SEHNR, CDR2 FQNEAQ, per germline (reference sequence). This CDR3 spans 18 amino acids. V trimming: 5 bases; J trimming: 5 bases; junction bases outside the gene matches: 17. CDR3 bases: TGTGCCAGCAGCCTACGGGACAGGGGCAGGGTGGTAGAAACTGAAGCTTTCTTT. Protein: CASSLRDRGRVVETEAFF.

The chain joins TRBV19 to TRBJ2-7; D is ambiguous. There are 12 residues in the CDR3. CDR1 and CDR2 from the germline V gene are LNHDA and SQIVND (reference sequence). Trimming removed 3 bases from V and 3 bases from J, with 6 bases in between. The CDR3 loop reads CASSIFGYEQYF. The CDR3 DNA follows: TGTGCCAGTAGTATTTTCGGCTACGAGCAGTACTTC.

The chain is built from TRBV5-1 and TRBJ1-2, with 7 bases identical to TRBD1. The CDR3 has 14 residues. CDR1 SGHRS and CDR2 YFSETQ come from the germline V gene. Trimming cost V 0 bases and J 7 bases; bases outside gene matches: 6. The CDR3, as DNA: TGCGCCAGCAGCTTGGGTCAGGGGGAACGTGGCTACACCTTC. Translated, it gives CASSLGQGERGYTF.

This sequence joins TRBV5-1 and TRBJ2-3; 7 bases align to TRBD2. Losses at the gene ends were 3 bases for V and 4 bases for J; bases not matched to a gene: 11. CDR1 is SGHRS, CDR2 YFSETQ, per germline. The CDR3 sequence is 16 residues long. CDR3 sequence: CASSYSSGHTPDTQYF. Written as DNA, the CDR3 is TGCGCCAGCAGCTATTCTAGCGGCCACACCCCAGATACGCAGTATTTT.

The CDR3 loop is CASSIRDRGYETQYF. CDR3 sequence (DNA): TGTGCCAGCAGTATCCGGGACAGGGGGTACGAGACCCAGTACTTC. The chain carries TRBV6-1 and TRBJ2-5; 11 bases fit TRBD1. Trimming at V came to 5 bases and at J to 5 bases, leaving 7 bases not matched to a gene. Germline V CDR1 and CDR2: MNHNS, SASEGT. The CDR3 consists of 15 residues.

The rearrangement uses TRBV7-8 and TRBJ2-3; D gene ambiguous. V was clipped by 1 base and J by 3 bases, with 8 bases between them. Germline V gene data show CDR1 as SGHVS and CDR2 as FQNEAQ. This CDR3 comprises 14 residues. The CDR3 region has the DNA TGTGCCAGCAGCTTAGGGGGATGGACAGATACGCAGTATTTT. It specifies CASSLGGWTDTQYF.

The chain couples TRBV5-1 to TRBJ2-1; D is undetermined. Per the germline V gene, CDR1 is SGHRS and CDR2 is YFSETQ. V lost 3 bases and J 5 bases, leaving 12 bases between the germline ends. This CDR3 spans 14 amino acids. DNA for the CDR3: TGCGCCAGCAGCTCTAGATTAGGAGACAATGAGCAGTTCTTC. Protein: CASSSRLGDNEQFF.

This chain links TRBV14 with TRBJ1-1, with a possible D match to TRBD1 (5 bases). The V end lost 5 bases, the J end lost 4 bases, and 17 bases lay between the germline ends. The length of the CDR3 is 15 residues. CDR1 and CDR2 from the germline V gene are SGHDN and FVKESK. CDR3 coding DNA: TGTGCCAGCAGCACGCGGTATGCAGGGACCACTGAAGCTTTCTTT. Its protein is CASSTRYAGTTEAFF.

The chain employs TRBV7-2 and TRBJ1-1; D uncertain. CDR3 length equals 15 residues. The V gene's germline CDR1 is SGHTA and CDR2 FQGNSA. Trimming shortened V by 5 bases and J by 0 bases, and 13 bases separated the two germline ends. CDR3 loop: CASSAMFGVNTEAFF. In nucleotides, the CDR3 is TGTGCCAGCAGCGCCATGTTTGGGGTGAACACTGAAGCTTTCTTT.

This clone was seen only once. This sequence joins TRBV19 and TRBJ2-7, with D possibly called TRBD1 or TRBD2 (5 bases each). Trimming left V 0 bases short and J 6 bases short, with 18 bases between. Per germline, CDR1 LNHDA and CDR2 SQIVND (reference sequence). This CDR3 is 16 amino acids long. The CDR3 DNA reads TGTGCCAGTAGTATAGATGGAGGACAATCTCGCGGCGAGCAGTACTTC. Translated, it gives CASSIDGGQSRGEQYF. Complete variable domain (other parts from reference TRBV19 and TRBJ2-7): DGGITQSPKYLFRKEGQNVTLSCEQNLNHDAMYWYRQDPGQGLRLIYYSQIVNDFQKGDIAEGYSVSREKKESFPLTVTSAQKNPTAFYLCASSIDGGQSRGEQYFGPGTRLTVT.